The present entry profiles one TCR beta chain with its context. Its antigen remains unknown. The data stem from a study of cytomegalovirus exposure and HLA in healthy donors. Study-level findings and limits: Later examination showed HLA-associated TCR beta chains had greater clonal expansion than equally common others. In an earlier analysis, most TCR beta V segments were productive about 87% or about 30% of the time. TCR beta sequences reportedly predicted the HLA-A and HLA-B alleles of most subjects accurately. Cytomegalovirus status was reportedly diagnosed by the classifier with high sensitivity and specificity.

13 Jbeta primers and 60 Vbeta primers were used for the PCR. Some clones are missing from TCRdb's copy, which holds only in-frame ones; the method was immunoSEQ multiplex PCR. Of under 150,000 clones detected, about 80% appear once; the ten largest clones hold 3% to 4%. Germline V CDR1 and CDR2: GTSNPN, SVGIG (reference sequence). Trimming removed 0 bases from V and 0 bases from J, with 8 bases in between. The CDR3 totals 15 residues. The V gene is TRBV30, the J gene TRBJ1-4, with unresolved D. The receptor was derived from a male donor in good health and CMV-seronegative. The specimen sequenced was PBMCs. As DNA, the CDR3 is TGTGCCTGGAGTGTGTTCAGGTCAACTAATGAAAAACTGTTTTTT. It translates to CAWSVFRSTNEKLFF.